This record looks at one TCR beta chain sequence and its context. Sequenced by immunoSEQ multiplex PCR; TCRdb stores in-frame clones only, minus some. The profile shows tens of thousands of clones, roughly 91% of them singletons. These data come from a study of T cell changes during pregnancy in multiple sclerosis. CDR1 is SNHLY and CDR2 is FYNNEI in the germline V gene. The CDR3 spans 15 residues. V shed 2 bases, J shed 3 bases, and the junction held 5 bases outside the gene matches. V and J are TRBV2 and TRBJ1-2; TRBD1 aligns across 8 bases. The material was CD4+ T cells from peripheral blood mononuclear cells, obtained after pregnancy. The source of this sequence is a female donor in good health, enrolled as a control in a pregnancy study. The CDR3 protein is CASSERTGQDYGYTF. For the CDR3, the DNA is TGTGCCAGCAGTGAACGGACGGGACAGGACTATGGCTACACCTTC.